The 20 T cell receptor beta chains in this list originate from one sample, sequenced in a study of persistence of HIV-infected CD4 T cells. Cells were stimulated with CMV-infected fibroblast lysates at 10 ug/mL. Responding CD4+ T cells were sorted by upregulation of both CD40 ligand and CD69. Sequencing used immunoSEQ version 4 in survey mode. Sequencing used immunoSEQ multiplex PCR; TCRdb keeps in-frame clones, though not all of them. The sample gives about 17,000 clones, about two thirds of which show up once; approximately 8.4% is in the top ten. No antigens are known for them. Specimen: CD4+ T cells sorted from PBMCs after approximately 19-hour stimulation, collected from a patient who received antiretroviral therapy. These receptors originate from an adult woman with HIV who was CMV-seropositive.

The chain is built from TRBV3-1 (or the pseudogene TRBV3-2) and TRBJ1-6, with TRBD1 as a possible D gene (5 bases). The CDR3 spans 15 residues. CDR1 and CDR2 from the germline V gene are LGHDT and YNNKEL (reference sequence). V dropped 0 bases and J dropped 7 bases, with 10 bases sitting between them. The CDR3 region has the DNA TGTGCCAGCAGCCAAGACACAGGATTGAATTCACCCCTCCACTTT. Translation gives CASSQDTGLNSPLHF.

This clone came up once. V and J are TRBV7-9 and TRBJ2-1, with 8 bases aligning to TRBD1. Per the germline V gene, CDR1 is SEHNR and CDR2 is FQNEAQ (reference sequence). There are 16 residues in the CDR3. V was clipped by 5 bases and J by 7 bases; unmatched bases: 13. CDR3 bases: TGTGCCAGCAGCCACAAACCGGGACAGGAGATTAATGAGCAGTTCTTC. The encoded protein is CASSHKPGQEINEQFF.

The rearrangement joins TRBV7-3 to TRBJ1-2, with D unresolved. This CDR3 spans 13 amino acids. Germline V gene lookup returns CDR1 SGHTA and CDR2 FQGTGA. V was cut by 5 bases and J by 4 bases, with 11 bases left in between. The CDR3: CASSREGGYGYTF. The CDR3 DNA reads as TGTGCCAGCAGCCGAGAGGGCGGCTATGGCTACACCTTC. Using reference TRBV7-3 and TRBJ1-2 for the parts outside the CDR3, the full variable domain is GAGVSQTPSNKVTEKGKYVELRCDPISGHTALYWYRQSLGQGPEFLIYFQGTGAADDSGLPNDRFFAVRPEGSVSTLKIQRTERGDSAVYLCASSREGGYGYTFGSGTRLTVV.

V is TRBV23-1 and J is TRBJ2-7; TRBD1 might be the D (6 bases). TRBV23-1 falls under the ORF class, with uncertain function. Trimming pared 7 bases from V and 7 bases from J, leaving 32 bases between. The CDR3 covers 18 residues. The CDR3 region is CASILDTAPDRLTFEQYF. The CDR3 region has the DNA TGCGCCAGCATTCTTGACACAGCCCCCGACAGGCTGACCTTTGAGCAGTACTTC.

This clone was seen a handful of times. The chain couples TRBV5-1 to TRBJ1-3; D call uncertain. The ends were cut back, 0 bases at V and 2 bases at J, with 6 bases in the middle. Germline CDR1 reads SGHRS; CDR2 reads YFSETQ. The CDR3 runs 14 residues. In DNA, the CDR3 is TGCGCCAGCAGCTTGGAGGTCACTGGAAACACCATATATTTT. The encoded protein is CASSLEVTGNTIYF.

This CDR3 reads CASSYQPVGGELFF. As DNA, the CDR3 is TGTGCCAGCAGTTACCAACCTGTTGGAGGGGAGCTGTTTTTT. V is TRBV6-5 and J is TRBJ2-2, with D unresolved. The germline CDR1 and CDR2 sequences are MNHEY and SVGAGI. Trimming removed 2 bases at V and 8 bases at J, with 12 bases between. The CDR3 contains 14 residues.

This clone was picked up a small number of times. The chain joins TRBV7-6 to TRBJ2-1; D is unclear. There are 15 residues in the CDR3. The V end lost 2 bases, the J end lost 0 bases, and 8 bases lay between the germline ends. Germline CDR1 reads SGHVS; CDR2 reads FNYEAQ. CDR3 DNA: TGTGCCAGCAGCTTACAGGAAAGCTCCTACAATGAGCAGTTCTTC. It codes for CASSLQESSYNEQFF. Looking up the rest from reference TRBV7-6 and TRBJ2-1 gives the full variable domain: GAGVSQSPRYKVTKRGQDVALRCDPISGHVSLYWYRQALGQGPEFLTYFNYEAQQDKSGLPNDRFSAERPEGSISTLTIQRTEQRDSAMYRCASSLQESSYNEQFFGPGTRLTVL.

The chain employs TRBV29-1 and TRBJ1-2, with a possible D match to TRBD1 (6 bases). Per germline, CDR1 SQVTM and CDR2 ANQGSEA. V was clipped by 4 bases and J by 5 bases, with 14 bases between them. The CDR3 covers 13 residues. CDR3 bases: TGCAGCGTTGGCGGGGGCGATGGGTATGGCTACACCTTC. Its translation: CSVGGGDGYGYTF.

In its sample, this clone was seen a few times. This chain connects TRBV5-5 to TRBJ1-2, with 8 bases matching TRBD1. Germline values: CDR1 SGHKS, CDR2 YYEKEE (reference sequence). J was trimmed by 2 bases and V by 4 bases; bases with no gene match: 7. The CDR3 covers 15 residues. CDR3 loop: CASSIGQGSNYGYTF. CDR3 nucleotides: TGTGCCAGCAGCATAGGACAGGGATCAAACTATGGCTACACCTTC.

The gene calls are TRBV19 and TRBJ1-3; 9 nucleotides agree with TRBD1. This CDR3 is 13 amino acids long. Trimming cost V 8 bases and J 4 bases; bases outside gene matches: 3. Germline loops: CDR1 LNHDA, CDR2 SQIVND (reference sequence). CDR3 sequence reads: CASGQGTGNTIYF. CDR3 coding DNA: TGTGCCAGTGGACAGGGGACCGGAAACACCATATATTTT.

The genes are TRBV19 and TRBJ1-2; weak D call: TRBD1 (5 bases). This CDR3 has 14 amino acids. CDR1 and CDR2 from the germline V gene are LNHDA and SQIVND (reference sequence). V lost 5 bases to trimming and J lost 6 bases, with 16 bases between them. The CDR3 bases are TGTGCCAGTAGTCCAAGTAGGACATCCGATGGCTACACCTTC. Its translation: CASSPSRTSDGYTF.

This clone was observed a single time. J is TRBJ2-3 and V is TRBV7-3; D is possibly TRBD1 or TRBD2 (6 bases each). The V gene lost 5 bases and the J gene lost 0 bases, with 12 bases spanning the gap. The V gene's germline CDR1 is SGHTA and CDR2 FQGTGA. The CDR3 has 15 residues. The CDR3 loop is CASSIWGASTDTQYF. CDR3 coding DNA: TGTGCCAGCAGCATTTGGGGGGCTAGCACAGATACGCAGTATTTT.

The rearrangement uses TRBV5-1 and TRBJ2-2, with D perhaps given as TRBD1 or TRBD2 (5 bases each). V was cut by 1 base and J by 5 bases, with 12 bases left in between. The CDR3 is 15 amino acids. Germline values: CDR1 SGHRS, CDR2 YFSETQ. This chain's CDR3 is CASSLNGALTGELFF. In DNA form, the CDR3 reads TGCGCCAGCAGCTTGAACGGGGCCCTAACCGGGGAGCTGTTTTTT.

This clone was seen a few times. The chain recombines TRBV11-3 with TRBJ1-1; no reliable D call. The CDR3 runs to 13 residues. Germline V gives CDR1 SGHNT, CDR2 YENEEA. V lost 1 base and J lost 10, with 13 bases in between. The chain's CDR3 is CASSLGVGDVAFF. The CDR3 DNA sequence: TGTGCCAGCAGCTTAGGAGTCGGCGACGTAGCTTTCTTT.

The gene calls are TRBV5-4 and TRBJ2-6; 7 nucleotides match TRBD2. This CDR3 has 17 residues. Per germline, CDR1 SGHNT and CDR2 YYREEE (reference sequence). V shed 4 bases and J 3 bases; nucleotides not matched to a gene: 10. Here the CDR3 DNA reads TGTGCCAGCAGCCTACTACTAAGCGGGGTTGGGGCCAACGTCCTGACTTTC. Encoded protein: CASSLLLSGVGANVLTF.

This chain connects TRBV30 to TRBJ2-1, with D uncertain. Per germline, CDR1 GTSNPN and CDR2 SVGIG (reference sequence). V was cut by 0 bases and J by 8 bases, with 5 bases left in between. The CDR3 covers 11 residues. The CDR3 nucleotides are TGTGCCTGGAGTGTGCGATATGAGCAGTTCTTC. Amino acid sequence: CAWSVRYEQFF.

This clone is medium-sized in the sample. The sample holds other DNA sequences that translate to the same CDR3. J is TRBJ1-5 and V is TRBV28, with D hard to call. The germline CDR1 and CDR2 sequences are MDHEN and SYDVKM. The ends were cut back, 2 bases at V and 7 bases at J, with 6 bases in the middle. The CDR3 is 12 amino acids. The CDR3 protein is CASSLEVQPQHF. The CDR3 DNA reads TGTGCCAGCAGTTTAGAGGTCCAGCCCCAGCATTTT.

The V call is TRBV7-2, the J call TRBJ2-1; D may correspond to TRBD1 or TRBD2 (6 bases each). CDR1 and CDR2 from the germline V gene are SGHTA and FQGNSA. Trimming pared 2 bases from V and 7 bases from J, leaving 15 bases between. This CDR3 comprises 15 residues. The CDR3, as DNA: TGTGCCAGCAGCTTAATATGGGGGGCCGGGAATGAGCAGTTCTTC. Residues: CASSLIWGAGNEQFF.

Of note for this clone: Other DNA sequences of this sample code for an identical CDR3. The DNA for the CDR3 is TGTGCCAGTAGTATGGACGGCAACACCGGGGAGCTGTTTTTT. This codes for CASSMDGNTGELFF. The J gene is TRBJ2-2, the V gene TRBV19; no definite D call. Germline V gives CDR1 LNHDA, CDR2 SQIVND (reference sequence). Deletions cut 3 bases from V and 2 bases from J, with 7 bases between. This CDR3 comprises 14 residues.

The genes are TRBV19 and TRBJ2-1; D remains unclear. V lost 8 bases and J 12 bases, leaving 14 bases between the germline ends. The CDR3 runs 11 residues. Germline values: CDR1 LNHDA, CDR2 SQIVND (reference sequence). CDR3 region: CASGSLVGQFF. The CDR3 DNA follows: TGTGCCAGTGGTTCCCTTGTGGGGCAGTTCTTC.